This entry concerns a single TCR beta chain. Its target is not known. These data belong to a study of cytomegalovirus exposure and HLA in healthy donors. It was with 60 Vbeta and 13 Jbeta primers that the PCR ran. The data were produced by immunoSEQ multiplex PCR, yet TCRdb's version contains in-frame clones alone and is incomplete. The sample has about 95,000 clones, about 70% seen once; the top ten hold approximately 8.2%. CDR3 length: 13 amino acids. Trimming cost V 5 bases and J 6 bases, with 11 bases left between them. The V gene's germline CDR1 is SGHTA and CDR2 FQGNSA. Overall study findings and caveats: Most observed TCR sequences were rare, whereas some public TCRs were detected in many donors. Analysis was carried out at a later point, and it linked a missense DCLRE1C variant to TCR beta V- and J-gene trimming. In an earlier analysis, productive rearrangement rates for most beta V segments clustered near 87% or 30%. CMV serostatus was the sole immune exposure information available.

The sequencing input was PBMCs. The rearrangement joins TRBV7-2 to TRBJ1-5; a possible D gene is TRBD1 (6 bases). The receptor comes from a man in his 60s in good health and CMV-seronegative. CDR3 in amino acids: CASSLNRVQPQHF. The CDR3 DNA sequence: TGTGCCAGCAGCCTAAACAGGGTTCAGCCCCAGCATTTT.